This T cell receptor (beta chain) was profiled in a study of identical twins. General study points: With beta out-of-frame sequences, excess sharing by twins was weaker. Insertion counts were lower in abundant cord blood beta clonotypes, a trend that memory repertoires did not show.

From the 5' RACE reads, TCRdb called clonotypes with MiXCR, one entry per CDR3 protein. The data show 150,000 or so distinct CDR3 sequences, approximately 4% seen once. This clonotype was recorded many times. Its antigen remains unidentified. The clonotype originates from a man younger than 35 in good health. The sample consisted of memory T cells sorted from blood.

In DNA form, the CDR3 reads TGTGCCAGCAGCTTAGGAAAAGTCACCGGGGAGCTGTTTTTT. Residues: CASSLGKVTGELFF. The gene calls are TRBV7-3 and TRBJ2-2, with unresolved D. V dropped 2 bases and J dropped 4 bases, with 8 bases sitting between them. Germline V gives CDR1 SGHTA, CDR2 FQGTGA. The CDR3 spans 14 residues.